Each of the 26 T cell receptor beta chains below was sequenced from the same sample in a study of blood T cell repertoires in COVID-19. Generated by immunoSEQ multiplex PCR, the TCRdb table keeps only in-frame clones and is missing some. The table includes about 150,000 clones, roughly 84% detected once. Input material: peripheral blood. These receptors were collected from a woman aged 55-70 years with acute or convalescent COVID-19.

The chain links TRBV4-3 to TRBJ1-1, with a weak D call TRBD1 (5 bases). Germline V gene lookup returns CDR1 LGHNA and CDR2 YSLEER. The length of the CDR3 is 12 residues. V was pared by 0 bases and J by 9 bases, with 8 bases between. CDR3 sequence reads: CASSQEGGKAFF. The CDR3, as DNA: TGCGCCAGCAGCCAAGAGGGGGGAAAAGCTTTCTTT.

The rearrangement links TRBV12-3 or TRBV12-4 to TRBJ2-1; 8 bases fit TRBD1. CDR3 length equals 13 residues. J gave up 6 bases and V 5 bases, and 3 bases lay outside the gene matches. The CDR3 protein is CASSRTGINEQFF. In nucleotides, the CDR3 is TGTGCCAGCAGTCGGACAGGGATCAATGAGCAGTTCTTC.

The rearrangement uses TRBV28 and TRBJ1-5; possibly TRBD1 for D (6 bases). The CDR3 has 14 residues. Trimming pared 2 bases from V and 7 bases from J, leaving 12 bases between. Germline values: CDR1 MDHEN, CDR2 SYDVKM. This chain's CDR3 is CASSLPGEGQPQHF. The CDR3 DNA is TGTGCCAGCAGTTTACCAGGGGAGGGACAGCCCCAGCATTTT. Full variable domain (remainder filled in from reference TRBV28 and TRBJ1-5): DVKVTQSSRYLVKRTGEKVFLECVQDMDHENMFWYRQDPGLGLRLIYFSYDVKMKEKGDIPEGYSVSREKKERFSLILESASTNQTSMYLCASSLPGEGQPQHFGDGTRLSIL.

This chain connects TRBV6-1 to TRBJ1-4; D ambiguous. The CDR3 is 11 amino acids. Germline CDR1 and CDR2: MNHNS and SASEGT. V was trimmed by 2 bases and J by 10 bases, leaving 5 bases between them. CDR3 sequence: CASSEQAKLFF. The CDR3 coding sequence is TGTGCCAGCAGTGAACAGGCAAAACTGTTTTTT.

Notes on this clone: It is unclear where the CDR3 begins or ends on the DNA, so no DNA is shown, and the CDR3 is as TCRdb lists it. The V gene is TRBV19, the J gene TRBJ1-1. The CDR3 length is 15 residues, termini included. Germline V CDR1 and CDR2: LNHDA, SQIVND (reference sequence). The chain's CDR3 is CASSSGNSGNTEAFF.

The gene calls are TRBV11-3 and TRBJ1-4; the D is unclear. Germline V gene data show CDR1 as SGHNT and CDR2 as YENEEA. The CDR3 is 14 residues long. V lost 3 bases and J lost 0, with 5 bases in between. The chain's CDR3 is CASSLFATNEKLFF. The CDR3 coding sequence is TGTGCCAGCAGCTTGTTCGCAACTAATGAAAAACTGTTTTTT.

The rearrangement joins TRBV5-4 to TRBJ2-3, with 16 bases fitting TRBD2. In germline, CDR1 is SGHNT, CDR2 YYREEE (reference sequence). The V gene end was trimmed by 6 bases and the J gene end by 3 bases; junction bases not matched to a gene: 7. The CDR3 is 17 residues long. CDR3 sequence reads: CASTPLGLAGGTDTQYF. For the CDR3, the DNA is TGTGCCAGCACTCCCCTGGGACTAGCGGGGGGGACAGATACGCAGTATTTT.

This clone has a handful of counts. CDR3: CASSVDSSYNEQFF. In DNA form, the CDR3 reads TGTGCCAGCAGCGTAGACAGCTCCTACAATGAGCAGTTCTTC. The V and J genes are TRBV9 and TRBJ2-1; D is ambiguous. Germline lookup yields CDR1 SGDLS and CDR2 YYNGEE. V gave up 0 bases and J gave up 0 bases, with 4 bases separating them. The CDR3 sequence is 14 residues long.

The genes are TRBV7-8 and TRBJ1-4, with D hard to call. This CDR3 region has 18 residues. Trimming took 4 bases from V and 0 from J, leaving 18 bases between them. Germline CDR1 reads SGHVS; CDR2 reads FQNEAQ. CDR3 loop: CASSSGSVFPSTNEKLFF. In nucleotides, the CDR3 is TGTGCCAGCAGCTCCGGTAGTGTTTTTCCGTCAACTAATGAAAAACTGTTTTTT.

The chain carries TRBV6-4 and TRBJ1-5; D remains ambiguous. Germline V gene lookup returns CDR1 MRHNA and CDR2 SNTAGT. The ends were cut back, 4 bases at V and 4 bases at J, with 20 bases in the middle. The CDR3 spans 17 residues. The CDR3 region has the DNA TGTGCCAGCAGTGGCTTCTTAGTGCGTCAATATAATCAGCCCCAGCATTTT. This translates into CASSGFLVRQYNQPQHF.

This clone occurred a few times. The V gene is TRBV10-3, the J gene TRBJ1-1; TRBD1 agrees at 9 bases. This CDR3 comprises 15 residues. From germline, CDR1 is ENHRY and CDR2 SYGVKD. Trimming removed 0 bases from V and 2 bases from J; junction bases left unmatched: 1. The CDR3 here is CAISESDRGNTEAFF. The CDR3 nucleotides are TGTGCCATCAGTGAGTCGGACAGGGGAAACACTGAAGCTTTCTTT.

The chain links TRBV6-5 to TRBJ1-2; tentative D call: TRBD1 (5 bases). This CDR3 region has 12 residues. Germline assignment: CDR1 MNHEY and CDR2 SVGAGI. Here the CDR3 reads CATTEANYGYTF. The DNA for the CDR3 is TGTGCGACGACAGAAGCTAACTATGGCTACACCTTC.

The CDR3 DNA is TGTGCCAGCAGCGTAGGACTAGCGGGGCTAATGAGAGAGACCCAGTACTTC. This encodes CASSVGLAGLMRETQYF. This chain connects TRBV9 to TRBJ2-5; TRBD2 matches 11 bases. CDR1 is SGDLS and CDR2 is YYNGEE in the germline V gene. V lost 0 bases, J lost 4 bases, and 8 bases stayed unmatched. This CDR3 has 17 residues.

The chain links TRBV15 to TRBJ1-2; D is uncertain. In germline, CDR1 is LNHNV, CDR2 YYDKDF (reference sequence). Trimming cost V 0 bases and J 1 base, with 18 bases left between them. The CDR3 totals 18 residues. The CDR3 sequence: CATSRDGGGFSFNYGYTF. The DNA of the CDR3 is TGTGCCACCAGCAGAGATGGAGGCGGATTCTCCTTTAACTATGGCTACACCTTC.

This chain uses TRBV5-4 with TRBJ2-7, with D possibly being TRBD1 (6 bases). In germline, CDR1 is SGHNT, CDR2 YYREEE (reference sequence). V gave up 4 bases and J gave up 0 bases, with 8 bases separating them. The CDR3 loop spans 13 amino acids. The CDR3 bases are TGTGCCAGCAGCCCGGGACACTCCTACGAGCAGTACTTC. This codes for CASSPGHSYEQYF.

The chain joins TRBV29-1 to TRBJ2-3; tentative D call: TRBD1 (6 bases). This CDR3 has 15 residues. V shed 6 bases and J shed 6 bases, with 22 bases lying between them. Germline V gene sequence: CDR1 SQVTM, CDR2 ANQGSEA. As DNA, the CDR3 is TGCAGCGTGACCCCCGGACTCCCCGACAGGGATACGCAGTATTTT. Translated, it gives CSVTPGLPDRDTQYF.

The chain couples TRBV2 to TRBJ1-2; D perhaps matches TRBD1 (6 bases). V shed 6 bases and J shed 1 base, with 6 bases lying between them. Germline lookup yields CDR1 SNHLY and CDR2 FYNNEI. The CDR3 extends over 12 amino acids. CDR3 residues: CASRQGNYGYTF. The DNA of the CDR3 is TGTGCCAGCAGACAGGGTAACTATGGCTACACCTTC.

The J gene is TRBJ2-3, the V gene TRBV11-2, with D possibly matching TRBD2 (7 bases). V gave up 2 bases and J gave up 3 bases, with 15 bases separating them. Germline V gene data show CDR1 as SGHAT and CDR2 as FQNNGV. The CDR3 extends over 16 amino acids. The CDR3 protein is CASSLMGGQMTDTQYF. Here the CDR3 DNA reads TGTGCCAGCAGCTTAATGGGGGGGCAAATGACAGATACGCAGTATTTT.

The chain is built from TRBV12-3 or TRBV12-4 and TRBJ2-5; perhaps TRBD2 as D (6 bases). V was cut by 6 bases and J by 5 bases, with 13 bases left in between. The CDR3 contains 13 residues. The CDR3 DNA reads as TGTGCCAGCAGGCAGGGAGGTCCGGAGACCCAGTACTTC. Translated, it gives CASRQGGPETQYF.

In this sample, this clone turned up a few times. The chain carries TRBV5-6 and TRBJ1-4; 7 positions match TRBD1. Germline CDR1 reads SGHDT; CDR2 reads YYEEEE. The trim removed 0 bases at V and 8 bases at J, leaving 7 bases unmatched. The CDR3 covers 15 residues. The CDR3 protein is CASSLVRGVGEKLFF. CDR3 coding DNA: TGTGCCAGCAGCTTGGTCAGGGGGGTCGGAGAAAAACTGTTTTTT. The full variable domain, rest sourced from reference TRBV5-6 and TRBJ1-4, is DAGVTQSPTHLIKTRGQQVTLRCSPKSGHDTVSWYQQALGQGPQFIFQYYEEEERQRGNFPDRFSGHQFPNYSSELNVNALLLGDSALYLCASSLVRGVGEKLFFGSGTQLSVL.

This clone was observed a single time. The gene calls are TRBV4-3 and TRBJ1-1; the D gene is possibly TRBD1 (6 bases). The germline V gene has CDR1 LGHNA and CDR2 YSLEER. V was shortened by 1 base and J by 10 bases, with 16 bases between the two germline ends. The CDR3 has 14 residues. This chain's CDR3 is CASSQALQTGGAFF. The CDR3 DNA follows: TGCGCCAGCAGCCAAGCCTTACAGACAGGCGGAGCTTTCTTT.

This clone was seen once. The chain combines TRBV29-1 with TRBJ2-1; 8 nucleotides align to TRBD2. Germline V CDR1 and CDR2: SQVTM, ANQGSEA. The CDR3 is 16 residues long. The junction had 12 bases not matched to a gene; V was cut back by 8 bases and J by 0 bases. The chain's CDR3 is CSPGRVAGISYNEQFF. CDR3 nucleotides: TGCAGCCCTGGCCGGGTAGCGGGGATCTCCTACAATGAGCAGTTCTTC.

The chain uses TRBV6-5 and TRBJ1-1, with a tentative D call TRBD1 (5 bases). This CDR3 is 14 amino acids long. Trimming stripped 6 bases from V and 1 base from J, with 12 bases between. CDR1 and CDR2 from the germline V gene are MNHEY and SVGAGI. The CDR3: CASSKTGENTEAFF. Here the CDR3 DNA reads TGTGCCAGCAGCAAAACGGGGGAGAACACTGAAGCTTTCTTT.

The chain joins TRBV9 to TRBJ1-3, with D maybe TRBD1 (5 bases). V was pared by 3 bases and J by 1 base, with 11 bases between. The CDR3 is made up of 15 amino acids. Germline loops: CDR1 SGDLS, CDR2 YYNGEE. CDR3 region: CASSAPGLSGNTIYF. CDR3 nucleotides: TGTGCCAGCAGCGCTCCAGGGTTATCTGGAAACACCATATATTTT.

The CDR3 protein is CASSPRWRPNQPQHF. The CDR3 nucleotides read TGTGCCAGCAGCCCCCGTTGGCGGCCCAATCAGCCCCAGCATTTT. The J gene is TRBJ1-5, the V gene TRBV5-6, with D uncertain. This CDR3 is 15 amino acids long. V lost 4 bases and J 3 bases, leaving 14 bases between the germline ends. Per the germline V gene, CDR1 is SGHDT and CDR2 is YYEEEE.

This clone was counted many times. The rearrangement joins TRBV6-5 to TRBJ1-1; D ambiguous. V dropped 0 bases and J dropped 7 bases, with 9 bases sitting between them. This CDR3 has 13 residues. Looked up from germline, CDR1 is MNHEY and CDR2 is SVGAGI. CDR3 nucleotides: TGTGCCAGCAGTTACTCTATGGCGGGTGAAGCTTTCTTT. Translation gives CASSYSMAGEAFF.